The rows below give T cell receptor beta chains drawn from one sample of a study of blood T cell repertoires in COVID-19. Clones were read by immunoSEQ multiplex PCR, and TCRdb kept only the in-frame ones, dropping some. The sample carries about 46,000 clones, 70% to 90% recorded once. The sample taken for sequencing was peripheral blood. The source of these receptors is a human donor in a cohort sampled during active COVID-19. The donor label of this sample is uncertain. Each CDR3 is given with its conserved first and last residue. The D gene is left open where the match is weak. Clone size is shown for a subset of rows, as once, few, many or a class of expanded clone.

J gene | D gene | clone size | CDR3 length | V gene | CDR3 protein | CDR3 DNA
TRBJ2-5 | . | . | 15 | TRBV18 | CASSPYQGLEETQYF | TGTGCCAGCTCACCGTATCAGGGTCTCGAAGAGACCCAGTACTTC
TRBJ1-2 | TRBD1 | . | 17 | TRBV28 | CASRWMPGQGLGYGYTF | TGTGCCAGCAGATGGATGCCGGGACAGGGCCTCGGCTATGGCTACACCTTC
TRBJ1-6 | TRBD1 | few | 17 | TRBV6-1 | CASSGRLPGQRNSPLHF | TGTGCCAGCAGTGGTCGGCTCCCGGGACAGAGGAATTCACCCCTCCACTTT
TRBJ2-1 | TRBD1 | . | 13 | TRBV2 | CASRDRDSGEQFF | TGTGCCAGCAGAGACAGGGATAGTGGTGAGCAGTTCTTC
TRBJ2-2 | TRBD1 | few | 16 | TRBV7-3 | CASSLEGQGYTGELFF | TGTGCCAGCAGCTTAGAGGGACAGGGGTACACCGGGGAGCTGTTTTTT
TRBJ1-2 | TRBD1 | . | 13 | TRBV9 | CASSMQGGYGYTF | TGTGCCAGCAGCATGCAGGGGGGATATGGCTACACCTTC
TRBJ2-5 | TRBD2 | . | 15 | TRBV9 | CASSVRGGAQETQYF | TGTGCCAGCAGCGTCCGGGGGGGGGCACAGGAGACCCAGTACTTC
TRBJ2-1 | TRBD2 | . | 20 | TRBV9 | CASSVGLAGGRSSSYNEQFF | TGTGCCAGCAGCGTGGGACTAGCGGGGGGCAGATCTAGCTCCTACAATGAGCAGTTCTTC
TRBJ2-5 | . | . | 14 | TRBV15 | CATGPGLGGETQYF | TGTGCCACCGGACCCGGACTAGGGGGGGAGACCCAGTACTTC
TRBJ2-7 | TRBD2 | . | 14 | TRBV27 | CASSIAGGTYEQYF | TGTGCCAGCAGCATAGCGGGGGGGACCTACGAGCAGTACTTC
TRBJ2-7 | TRBD1 | . | 15 | TRBV19 | CASSIGRTGTYEQYF | TGTGCCAGTAGTATAGGGCGGACAGGAACCTACGAGCAGTACTTC
TRBJ1-1 | . | . | 12 | TRBV29-1 | CSVVSLNTEAFF | TGCAGCGTTGTAAGCCTTAACACTGAAGCTTTCTTT
TRBJ2-7 | . | . | 14 | TRBV4-1 | CASSQAFGSYEQYF | TGCGCCAGCAGCCAAGCATTCGGGAGCTACGAGCAGTACTTC
TRBJ2-7 | TRBD2 | . | 15 | TRBV29-1 | CSVEVRASGANEQYF | TGCAGCGTTGAAGTCCGGGCTAGCGGGGCTAACGAGCAGTACTTC
TRBJ1-1 | TRBD1 | few | 15 | TRBV6-6 | CASSYGSGGNTEAFF | TGTGCCAGCAGTTACGGTTCAGGGGGGAATACTGAAGCTTTCTTT
TRBJ2-1 | . | few | 14 | TRBV19 | CASSPDRRYGEQFF | TGTGCCAGTAGTCCGGACCGGAGGTATGGTGAGCAGTTCTTC
TRBJ1-2 | TRBD1 | . | 15 | TRBV19 | CASSLEGQGNYGYTF | TGTGCCAGTAGTTTAGAGGGACAGGGGAACTATGGCTACACCTTC
TRBJ2-2 | TRBD1 | . | 16 | TRBV6-4 | CASSDEAGGDTGELFF | TGTGCCAGCAGTGACGAAGCAGGGGGTGACACCGGGGAGCTGTTTTTT
TRBJ1-1 | TRBD1 | . | 13 | TRBV18 | CASSTGENTEAFF | TGTGCCAGCTCTACAGGGGAGAACACTGAAGCTTTCTTT
TRBJ1-5 | . | . | 13 | TRBV2 | CASSERQVQPQHF | TGTGCCAGCAGCGAACGACAGGTTCAGCCCCAGCATTTT
TRBJ2-7 | . | . | 13 | TRBV10-3 | CAISEGIRDEQYF | TGTGCCATCAGTGAGGGGATCAGGGACGAGCAGTACTTC
TRBJ2-3 | . | . | 16 | TRBV27 | CVSMPPGHLSTDTQYF | TGTGTCAGCATGCCACCGGGACATCTGAGCACAGATACGCAGTATTTT
TRBJ1-6 | TRBD1 | . | 15 | TRBV5-1 | CASRPRDRDHSPLHF | TGCGCCAGCAGGCCTCGGGACAGGGACCATTCACCCCTCCACTTT
TRBJ1-2 | . | . | 13 | TRBV2 | CASESTILDGYTF | TGTGCCAGCGAGTCGACTATTTTAGATGGCTACACCTTC
TRBJ2-1 | TRBD2 | . | 13 | TRBV12-3/TRBV12-4 | CASNLAGANEQFF | TGTGCCAGCAACCTAGCGGGGGCCAATGAGCAGTTCTTC
TRBJ1-2 | TRBD1 | . | 14 | TRBV27 | CASSLSRGLYGYTF | TGTGCCAGCAGTTTATCGAGGGGGCTCTATGGCTACACCTTC
TRBJ1-1 | TRBD1 | . | 14 | TRBV27 | CASSLGTGGTEAFF | TGTGCCAGCAGTCTGGGGACAGGGGGAACTGAAGCTTTCTTT
TRBJ2-5 | TRBD1 | . | 12 | TRBV29-1 | CSVDRVQETQYF | TGCAGCGTCGACAGGGTTCAAGAGACCCAGTACTTC
TRBJ2-7 | TRBD2 | . | 15 | TRBV9 | CASSEGSGGLYEQYF | TGTGCCAGCAGCGAGGGGAGCGGGGGTCTCTACGAGCAGTACTTC
TRBJ2-3 | . | . | 12 | TRBV29-1 | CSVETGTDTQYF | TGCAGCGTTGAAACAGGCACAGATACGCAGTATTTT
TRBJ2-1 | TRBD1 | . | 17 | TRBV9 | CASSATGGASLGNEQFF | TGTGCCAGCAGCGCAACAGGGGGCGCTTCTTTAGGGAATGAGCAGTTCTTC
TRBJ1-2 | . | . | 12 | TRBV29-1 | CSVGDMVYGYTF | TGCAGCGTTGGTGACATGGTCTATGGCTACACCTTC
TRBJ1-5 | . | . | 14 | TRBV7-9 | CASSLEGAHQPQHF | TGTGCCAGCAGCTTAGAAGGGGCCCATCAGCCCCAGCATTTT
TRBJ2-5 | . | . | 15 | TRBV29-1 | CSVVRDNQRQETQYF | TGCAGCGTAGTTAGGGACAATCAGCGCCAGGAGACCCAGTACTTC
TRBJ1-3 | TRBD1 | . | 16 | TRBV15 | CATSRGDRGAGNTIYF | TGTGCCACCAGCAGAGGGGACAGGGGAGCCGGAAACACCATATATTTT
TRBJ2-3 | . | . | 16 | TRBV2 | CASRARWTGGTDTQYF | TGTGCCAGCAGGGCGCGGTGGACGGGAGGCACAGATACGCAGTATTTT
TRBJ1-2 | TRBD1 | few | 12 | TRBV6-5 | CASDRGRGGYTF | TGTGCCAGCGACAGGGGGCGCGGTGGCTACACCTTC
TRBJ2-5 | TRBD1 | . | 13 | TRBV6-5 | CASRMTGIETQYF | TGTGCCAGCAGGATGACAGGGATAGAGACCCAGTACTTC